The clone carrying this T cell receptor (beta chain) was detected only once. The antigen is undetermined. This CDR3 has 15 amino acids. Germline CDR1 reads SGHDT; CDR2 reads YYEEEE. Losses at the gene ends were 0 bases for V and 5 bases for J; bases not matched to a gene: 6. This entry comes from a study of Ad26.COV2.S vaccination and SARS-CoV-2 variants. Study summary: Participants got Ad26.COV2.S intramuscularly, once or twice 56 days apart.

Treatment denoted: about 20 received Ad26.COV2.S at low or high dose, single or two shots; 5 received placebo; per-sample allocation not given. Sample collection was performed on day 63 after the first vaccine or placebo injection. TCRdb keeps only in-frame clones here, not all; method: immunoSEQ multiplex PCR. The table includes hundreds of thousands of clones, 89% detected once. Study-wide results and limits: An underestimation of total T cell responses may have resulted from the TCR breadth and depth analyses.

Here the sequenced sample was peripheral blood, taken in a trial of Ad26.COV2.S vaccine versus placebo. This chain links TRBV5-6 with TRBJ1-2, with 8 positions matching TRBD1. This sequence originates from a person between 18 and 65 years old who received the Ad26.COV2.S COVID-19 vaccine or a placebo. The CDR3 coding sequence is TGTGCCAGCAGCTTGGCAGGGGGCTCGGTTTATGGCTACACCTTC. It is translated as CASSLAGGSVYGYTF.